The clone carrying this TCR beta chain was found once. Gene-specific TRAV and TRBV primers were used for first-strand cDNA, covering alpha and beta chains. Both a constant-region primer and a V-primer adapter served to amplify TCRs across roughly 22 PCR cycles. Each CDR3 protein is one row after TCRdb ran MiXCR on the reads. Here the sample spans roughly 18,000 distinct CDR3 sequences, roughly 70% being singletons. The data stem from a study of low-dose radiotherapy and immunotherapy resistance in tumors. Across the whole study: Patients were given intravenous nivolumab 240 mg every two weeks plus ipilimumab 1 mg/kg every six weeks. Each patient took aspirin at a dose of 300 mg by mouth once daily over the course of four cycles, with dosing beginning on cycle 1 day 1.

Low-dose radiotherapy and low-dose cyclophosphamide, together with aspirin, ipilimumab and nivolumab, were given to donors. This clonotype was obtained from a human donor with advanced metastatic prostate, ovarian, gallbladder or colorectal cancer (not recorded which). This table probably holds off-target reads from a library built for another chain.

This CDR3 is CASSLHPDQPQHF. CDR3 DNA: TGTGCCAGCAGCTTGCATCCGGATCAGCCCCAGCATTTT. The rearrangement joins TRBV5-4 to TRBJ1-5; D uncertain. CDR1 and CDR2 from the germline V gene are SGHNT and YYREEE (reference sequence). Trimming shortened V by 1 base and J by 5 bases, and 7 bases separated the two germline ends. The CDR3 runs to 13 residues.